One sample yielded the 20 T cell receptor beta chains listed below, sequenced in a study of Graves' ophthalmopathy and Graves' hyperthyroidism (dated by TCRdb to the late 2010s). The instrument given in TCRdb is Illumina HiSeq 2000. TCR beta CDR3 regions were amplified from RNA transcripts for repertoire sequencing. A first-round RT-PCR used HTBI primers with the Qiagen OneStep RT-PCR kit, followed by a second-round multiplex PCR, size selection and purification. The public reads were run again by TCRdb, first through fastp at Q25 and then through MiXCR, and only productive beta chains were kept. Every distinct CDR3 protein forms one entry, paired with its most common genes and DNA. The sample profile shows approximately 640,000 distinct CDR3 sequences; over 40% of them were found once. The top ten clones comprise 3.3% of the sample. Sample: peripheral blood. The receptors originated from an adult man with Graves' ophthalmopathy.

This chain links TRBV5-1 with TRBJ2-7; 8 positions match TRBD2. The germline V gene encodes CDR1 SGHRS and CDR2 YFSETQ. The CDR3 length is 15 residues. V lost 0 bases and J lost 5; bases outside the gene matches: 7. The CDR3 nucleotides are TGCGCCAGCAGCTTGGTGGGAGCGGGAGCGCACGAGCAGTACTTC. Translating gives CASSLVGAGAHEQYF. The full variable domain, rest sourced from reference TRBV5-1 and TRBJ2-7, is KAGVTQTPRYLIKTRGQQVTLSCSPISGHRSVSWYQQTPGQGLQFLFEYFSETQRNKGNFPGRFSGRQFSNSRSEMNVSTLELGDSALYLCASSLVGAGAHEQYFGPGTRLTVT.

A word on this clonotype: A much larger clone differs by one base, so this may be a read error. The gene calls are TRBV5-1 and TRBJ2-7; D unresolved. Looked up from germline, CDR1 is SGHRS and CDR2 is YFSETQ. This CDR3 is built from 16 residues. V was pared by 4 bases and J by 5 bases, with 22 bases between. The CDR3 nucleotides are TGCGCCAGCAGCCCTGGGATGCGGAAGTCGACCGACGAGCAGTACTTC. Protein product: CASSPGMRKSTDEQYF.

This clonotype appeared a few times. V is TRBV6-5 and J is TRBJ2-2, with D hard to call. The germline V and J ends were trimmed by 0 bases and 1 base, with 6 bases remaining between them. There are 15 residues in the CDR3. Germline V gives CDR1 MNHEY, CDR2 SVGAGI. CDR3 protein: CASSYSERNTGELFF. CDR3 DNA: TGTGCCAGCAGTTACTCGGAGCGGAACACCGGGGAGCTGTTTTTT.

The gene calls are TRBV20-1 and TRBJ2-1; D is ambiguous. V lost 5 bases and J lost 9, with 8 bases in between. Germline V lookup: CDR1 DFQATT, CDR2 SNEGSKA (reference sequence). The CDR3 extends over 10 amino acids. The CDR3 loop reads CSAPFSEQFF. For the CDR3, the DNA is TGCAGTGCTCCTTTTTCTGAGCAGTTCTTC.

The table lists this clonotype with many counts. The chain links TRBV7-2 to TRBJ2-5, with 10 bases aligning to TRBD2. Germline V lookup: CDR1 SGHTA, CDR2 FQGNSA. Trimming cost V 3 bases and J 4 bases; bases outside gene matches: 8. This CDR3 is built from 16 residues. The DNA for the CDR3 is TGTGCCAGCAGCTTCAGGACAGCGGGGGGGAGAGAGACCCAGTACTTC. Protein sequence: CASSFRTAGGRETQYF.

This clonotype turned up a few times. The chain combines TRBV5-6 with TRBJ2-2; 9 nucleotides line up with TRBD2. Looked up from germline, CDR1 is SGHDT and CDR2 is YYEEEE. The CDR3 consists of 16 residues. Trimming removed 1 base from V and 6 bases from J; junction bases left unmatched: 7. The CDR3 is CASSLQLAGPPGELFF. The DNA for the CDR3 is TGTGCCAGCAGCTTGCAACTAGCGGGCCCCCCCGGGGAGCTGTTTTTT.

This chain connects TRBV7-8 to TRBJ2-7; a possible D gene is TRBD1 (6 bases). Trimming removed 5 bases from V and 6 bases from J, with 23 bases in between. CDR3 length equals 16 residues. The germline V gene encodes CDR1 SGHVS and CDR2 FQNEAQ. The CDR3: CASSQAPGQAQTEQYF. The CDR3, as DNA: TGTGCCAGCAGCCAGGCACCGGGACAAGCTCAAACCGAGCAGTACTTC.

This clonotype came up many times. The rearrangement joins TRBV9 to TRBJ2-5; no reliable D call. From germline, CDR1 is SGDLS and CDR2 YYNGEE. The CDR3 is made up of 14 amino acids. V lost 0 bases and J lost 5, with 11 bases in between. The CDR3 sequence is CASSVETSLETQYF. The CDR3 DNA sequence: TGTGCCAGCAGCGTAGAGACGAGCTTGGAGACCCAGTACTTC.

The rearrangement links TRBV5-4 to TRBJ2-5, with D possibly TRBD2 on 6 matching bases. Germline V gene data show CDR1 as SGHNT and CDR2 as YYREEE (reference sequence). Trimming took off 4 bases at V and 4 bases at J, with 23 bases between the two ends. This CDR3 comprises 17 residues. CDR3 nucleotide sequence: TGTGCCAGCAGCCAAGATTTAAGGTCGCAGGGAGGAGAGACCCAGTACTTC. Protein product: CASSQDLRSQGGETQYF.

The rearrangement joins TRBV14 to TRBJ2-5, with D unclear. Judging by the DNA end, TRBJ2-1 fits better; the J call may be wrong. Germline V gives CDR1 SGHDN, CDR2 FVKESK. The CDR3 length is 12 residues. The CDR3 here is CASSDRFDEQFF. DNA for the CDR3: TGTGCCAGCAGCGATCGCTTCGATGAGCAGTTCTTC.

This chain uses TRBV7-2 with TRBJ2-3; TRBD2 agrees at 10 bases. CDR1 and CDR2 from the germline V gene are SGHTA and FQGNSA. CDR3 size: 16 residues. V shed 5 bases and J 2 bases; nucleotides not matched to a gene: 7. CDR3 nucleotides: TGTGCCAGCAGCCGGACAGCGGGAGGGAACACAGATACGCAGTATTTT. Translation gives CASSRTAGGNTDTQYF.

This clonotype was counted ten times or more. In nucleotides, the CDR3 is TGTGCCAGCAGCTTAACGGCCGTCCCGAGTACTGAAGCTTTCTTT. It translates to CASSLTAVPSTEAFF. The chain combines TRBV7-3 with TRBJ1-1, with D uncertain. Germline assignment: CDR1 SGHTA and CDR2 FQGTGA. V was cut by 0 bases and J by 5 bases, with 13 bases left in between. CDR3 length: 15 amino acids.

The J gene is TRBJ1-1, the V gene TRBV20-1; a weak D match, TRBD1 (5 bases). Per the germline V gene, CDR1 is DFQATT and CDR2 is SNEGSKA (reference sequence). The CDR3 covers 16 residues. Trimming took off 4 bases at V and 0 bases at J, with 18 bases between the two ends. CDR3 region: CSATPPTGRMNTEAFF. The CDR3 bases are TGCAGTGCTACGCCCCCAACGGGACGTATGAACACTGAAGCTTTCTTT.

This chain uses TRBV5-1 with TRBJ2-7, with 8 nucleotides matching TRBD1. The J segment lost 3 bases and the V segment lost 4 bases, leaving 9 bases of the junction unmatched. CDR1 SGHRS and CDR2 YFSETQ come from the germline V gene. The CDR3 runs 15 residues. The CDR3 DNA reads TGCGCCAGCAGCACCACCGGGACAGGCTTCTACGAGCAGTACTTC. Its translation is CASSTTGTGFYEQYF.

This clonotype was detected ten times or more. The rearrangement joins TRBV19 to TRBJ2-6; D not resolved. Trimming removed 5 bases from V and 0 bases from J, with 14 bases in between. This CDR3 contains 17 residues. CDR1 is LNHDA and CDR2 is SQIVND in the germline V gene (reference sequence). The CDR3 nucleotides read TGTGCCAGTAGTCCAAAGCCCCCAGGCTCTGGGGCCAACGTCCTGACTTTC. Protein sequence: CASSPKPPGSGANVLTF.

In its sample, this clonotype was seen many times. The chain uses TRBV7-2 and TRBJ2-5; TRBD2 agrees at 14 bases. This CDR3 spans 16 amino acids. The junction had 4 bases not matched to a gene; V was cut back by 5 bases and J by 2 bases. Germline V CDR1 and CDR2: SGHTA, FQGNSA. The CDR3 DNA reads TGTGCCAGCAGCAGACTAGCGGGGGGGCCGCAAGAGACCCAGTACTTC. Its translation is CASSRLAGGPQETQYF.

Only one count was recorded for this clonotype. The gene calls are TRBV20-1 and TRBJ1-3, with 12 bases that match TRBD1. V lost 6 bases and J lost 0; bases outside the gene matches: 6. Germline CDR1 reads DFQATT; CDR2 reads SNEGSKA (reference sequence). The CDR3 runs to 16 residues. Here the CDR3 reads CSASGTGGLSGNTIYF. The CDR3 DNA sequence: TGCAGTGCCTCCGGGACAGGGGGCCTCTCTGGAAACACCATATATTTT.

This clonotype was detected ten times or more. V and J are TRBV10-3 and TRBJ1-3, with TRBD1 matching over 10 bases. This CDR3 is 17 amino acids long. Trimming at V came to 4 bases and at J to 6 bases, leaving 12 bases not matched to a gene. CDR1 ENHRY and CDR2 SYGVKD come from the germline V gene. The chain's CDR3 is CAISGYSGTGAENTIYF. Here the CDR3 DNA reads TGTGCCATCAGTGGGTACTCCGGGACAGGGGCCGAAAACACCATATATTTT.

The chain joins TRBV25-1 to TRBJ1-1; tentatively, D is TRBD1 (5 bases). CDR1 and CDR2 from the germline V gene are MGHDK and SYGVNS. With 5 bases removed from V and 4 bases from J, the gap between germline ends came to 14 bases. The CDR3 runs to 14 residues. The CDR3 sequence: CASSPRELATEAFF. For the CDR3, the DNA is TGTGCCAGCAGTCCCAGGGAGTTGGCCACTGAAGCTTTCTTT.

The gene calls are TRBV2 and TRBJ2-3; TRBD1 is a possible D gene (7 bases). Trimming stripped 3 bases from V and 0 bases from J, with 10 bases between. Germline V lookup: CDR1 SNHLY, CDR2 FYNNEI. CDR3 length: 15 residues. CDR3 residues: CASSETGTSTDTQYF. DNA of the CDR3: TGTGCCAGCAGTGAGACAGGGACTAGCACAGATACGCAGTATTTT.